This T cell receptor beta chain was observed in a study of blood T cell repertoires in COVID-19. In germline, CDR1 is SEHNR, CDR2 FQNEAQ (reference sequence). V was clipped by 5 bases and J by 4 bases; unmatched bases: 4. This CDR3 has 14 residues. Only one count was recorded for this clone. The assay was immunoSEQ multiplex PCR, and TCRdb's table has in-frame clones only and misses some. The sample records 160,000 or so clones, 75% to 90% being singletons. The genes are TRBV7-9 and TRBJ2-3; 9 bases fit TRBD2. The source of this sequence is a woman in her sixties or seventies with acute or convalescent COVID-19. The source material was peripheral blood. CDR3 residues: CASSLSGGSDTQYF. The DNA for the CDR3 is TGTGCCAGCAGCCTTAGCGGGGGATCAGATACGCAGTATTTT.